The clone carrying this T cell receptor beta chain occurred a few times. The antigen is unknown. The data stem from a study of cytomegalovirus exposure and HLA in healthy donors. Study-wide results and caveats: Immune exposure was documented only through CMV serostatus. Association of a missense DCLRE1C variant with TCR beta V- and J-gene trimming was reported in a later analysis.

V lost 3 bases and J lost 5, with 16 bases in between. CDR3 size: 15 residues. The germline CDR1 and CDR2 sequences are SGHAT and FQNNGV. Primers for the PCR totalled 60 Vbeta and 13 Jbeta. Assay: immunoSEQ multiplex PCR; the TCRdb copy retains only in-frame clones and omits some. The table lists 45,000 to 60,000 clones, about 70% of them singletons. Each donor was nominally healthy when sampled (though unrecorded immune exposures were likely). The sequencing sample was made of PBMCs. The rearrangement uses TRBV11-2 and TRBJ1-1, with D perhaps matching TRBD1 (5 bases). This clonotype originated in a man aged 25 to 40 in good health and CMV-seronegative. The CDR3 DNA is TGTGCCAGCAGCTTCCGGGGGACTCGGCATACTGAAGCTTTCTTT. It encodes CASSFRGTRHTEAFF.